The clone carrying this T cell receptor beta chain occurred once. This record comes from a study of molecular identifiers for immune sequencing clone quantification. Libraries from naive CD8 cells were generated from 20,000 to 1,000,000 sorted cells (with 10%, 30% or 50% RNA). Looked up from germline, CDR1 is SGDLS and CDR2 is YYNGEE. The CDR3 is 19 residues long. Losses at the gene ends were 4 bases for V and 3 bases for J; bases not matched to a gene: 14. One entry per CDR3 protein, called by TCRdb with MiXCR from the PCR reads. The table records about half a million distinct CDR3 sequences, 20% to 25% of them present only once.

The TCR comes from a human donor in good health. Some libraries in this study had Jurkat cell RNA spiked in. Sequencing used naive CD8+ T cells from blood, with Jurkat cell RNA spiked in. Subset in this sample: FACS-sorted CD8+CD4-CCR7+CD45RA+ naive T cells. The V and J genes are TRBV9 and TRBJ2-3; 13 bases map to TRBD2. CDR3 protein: CASSSNRGTSGIYTDTQYF. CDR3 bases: TGTGCCAGCAGCTCCAATAGGGGGACTAGCGGGATATATACAGATACGCAGTATTTT.